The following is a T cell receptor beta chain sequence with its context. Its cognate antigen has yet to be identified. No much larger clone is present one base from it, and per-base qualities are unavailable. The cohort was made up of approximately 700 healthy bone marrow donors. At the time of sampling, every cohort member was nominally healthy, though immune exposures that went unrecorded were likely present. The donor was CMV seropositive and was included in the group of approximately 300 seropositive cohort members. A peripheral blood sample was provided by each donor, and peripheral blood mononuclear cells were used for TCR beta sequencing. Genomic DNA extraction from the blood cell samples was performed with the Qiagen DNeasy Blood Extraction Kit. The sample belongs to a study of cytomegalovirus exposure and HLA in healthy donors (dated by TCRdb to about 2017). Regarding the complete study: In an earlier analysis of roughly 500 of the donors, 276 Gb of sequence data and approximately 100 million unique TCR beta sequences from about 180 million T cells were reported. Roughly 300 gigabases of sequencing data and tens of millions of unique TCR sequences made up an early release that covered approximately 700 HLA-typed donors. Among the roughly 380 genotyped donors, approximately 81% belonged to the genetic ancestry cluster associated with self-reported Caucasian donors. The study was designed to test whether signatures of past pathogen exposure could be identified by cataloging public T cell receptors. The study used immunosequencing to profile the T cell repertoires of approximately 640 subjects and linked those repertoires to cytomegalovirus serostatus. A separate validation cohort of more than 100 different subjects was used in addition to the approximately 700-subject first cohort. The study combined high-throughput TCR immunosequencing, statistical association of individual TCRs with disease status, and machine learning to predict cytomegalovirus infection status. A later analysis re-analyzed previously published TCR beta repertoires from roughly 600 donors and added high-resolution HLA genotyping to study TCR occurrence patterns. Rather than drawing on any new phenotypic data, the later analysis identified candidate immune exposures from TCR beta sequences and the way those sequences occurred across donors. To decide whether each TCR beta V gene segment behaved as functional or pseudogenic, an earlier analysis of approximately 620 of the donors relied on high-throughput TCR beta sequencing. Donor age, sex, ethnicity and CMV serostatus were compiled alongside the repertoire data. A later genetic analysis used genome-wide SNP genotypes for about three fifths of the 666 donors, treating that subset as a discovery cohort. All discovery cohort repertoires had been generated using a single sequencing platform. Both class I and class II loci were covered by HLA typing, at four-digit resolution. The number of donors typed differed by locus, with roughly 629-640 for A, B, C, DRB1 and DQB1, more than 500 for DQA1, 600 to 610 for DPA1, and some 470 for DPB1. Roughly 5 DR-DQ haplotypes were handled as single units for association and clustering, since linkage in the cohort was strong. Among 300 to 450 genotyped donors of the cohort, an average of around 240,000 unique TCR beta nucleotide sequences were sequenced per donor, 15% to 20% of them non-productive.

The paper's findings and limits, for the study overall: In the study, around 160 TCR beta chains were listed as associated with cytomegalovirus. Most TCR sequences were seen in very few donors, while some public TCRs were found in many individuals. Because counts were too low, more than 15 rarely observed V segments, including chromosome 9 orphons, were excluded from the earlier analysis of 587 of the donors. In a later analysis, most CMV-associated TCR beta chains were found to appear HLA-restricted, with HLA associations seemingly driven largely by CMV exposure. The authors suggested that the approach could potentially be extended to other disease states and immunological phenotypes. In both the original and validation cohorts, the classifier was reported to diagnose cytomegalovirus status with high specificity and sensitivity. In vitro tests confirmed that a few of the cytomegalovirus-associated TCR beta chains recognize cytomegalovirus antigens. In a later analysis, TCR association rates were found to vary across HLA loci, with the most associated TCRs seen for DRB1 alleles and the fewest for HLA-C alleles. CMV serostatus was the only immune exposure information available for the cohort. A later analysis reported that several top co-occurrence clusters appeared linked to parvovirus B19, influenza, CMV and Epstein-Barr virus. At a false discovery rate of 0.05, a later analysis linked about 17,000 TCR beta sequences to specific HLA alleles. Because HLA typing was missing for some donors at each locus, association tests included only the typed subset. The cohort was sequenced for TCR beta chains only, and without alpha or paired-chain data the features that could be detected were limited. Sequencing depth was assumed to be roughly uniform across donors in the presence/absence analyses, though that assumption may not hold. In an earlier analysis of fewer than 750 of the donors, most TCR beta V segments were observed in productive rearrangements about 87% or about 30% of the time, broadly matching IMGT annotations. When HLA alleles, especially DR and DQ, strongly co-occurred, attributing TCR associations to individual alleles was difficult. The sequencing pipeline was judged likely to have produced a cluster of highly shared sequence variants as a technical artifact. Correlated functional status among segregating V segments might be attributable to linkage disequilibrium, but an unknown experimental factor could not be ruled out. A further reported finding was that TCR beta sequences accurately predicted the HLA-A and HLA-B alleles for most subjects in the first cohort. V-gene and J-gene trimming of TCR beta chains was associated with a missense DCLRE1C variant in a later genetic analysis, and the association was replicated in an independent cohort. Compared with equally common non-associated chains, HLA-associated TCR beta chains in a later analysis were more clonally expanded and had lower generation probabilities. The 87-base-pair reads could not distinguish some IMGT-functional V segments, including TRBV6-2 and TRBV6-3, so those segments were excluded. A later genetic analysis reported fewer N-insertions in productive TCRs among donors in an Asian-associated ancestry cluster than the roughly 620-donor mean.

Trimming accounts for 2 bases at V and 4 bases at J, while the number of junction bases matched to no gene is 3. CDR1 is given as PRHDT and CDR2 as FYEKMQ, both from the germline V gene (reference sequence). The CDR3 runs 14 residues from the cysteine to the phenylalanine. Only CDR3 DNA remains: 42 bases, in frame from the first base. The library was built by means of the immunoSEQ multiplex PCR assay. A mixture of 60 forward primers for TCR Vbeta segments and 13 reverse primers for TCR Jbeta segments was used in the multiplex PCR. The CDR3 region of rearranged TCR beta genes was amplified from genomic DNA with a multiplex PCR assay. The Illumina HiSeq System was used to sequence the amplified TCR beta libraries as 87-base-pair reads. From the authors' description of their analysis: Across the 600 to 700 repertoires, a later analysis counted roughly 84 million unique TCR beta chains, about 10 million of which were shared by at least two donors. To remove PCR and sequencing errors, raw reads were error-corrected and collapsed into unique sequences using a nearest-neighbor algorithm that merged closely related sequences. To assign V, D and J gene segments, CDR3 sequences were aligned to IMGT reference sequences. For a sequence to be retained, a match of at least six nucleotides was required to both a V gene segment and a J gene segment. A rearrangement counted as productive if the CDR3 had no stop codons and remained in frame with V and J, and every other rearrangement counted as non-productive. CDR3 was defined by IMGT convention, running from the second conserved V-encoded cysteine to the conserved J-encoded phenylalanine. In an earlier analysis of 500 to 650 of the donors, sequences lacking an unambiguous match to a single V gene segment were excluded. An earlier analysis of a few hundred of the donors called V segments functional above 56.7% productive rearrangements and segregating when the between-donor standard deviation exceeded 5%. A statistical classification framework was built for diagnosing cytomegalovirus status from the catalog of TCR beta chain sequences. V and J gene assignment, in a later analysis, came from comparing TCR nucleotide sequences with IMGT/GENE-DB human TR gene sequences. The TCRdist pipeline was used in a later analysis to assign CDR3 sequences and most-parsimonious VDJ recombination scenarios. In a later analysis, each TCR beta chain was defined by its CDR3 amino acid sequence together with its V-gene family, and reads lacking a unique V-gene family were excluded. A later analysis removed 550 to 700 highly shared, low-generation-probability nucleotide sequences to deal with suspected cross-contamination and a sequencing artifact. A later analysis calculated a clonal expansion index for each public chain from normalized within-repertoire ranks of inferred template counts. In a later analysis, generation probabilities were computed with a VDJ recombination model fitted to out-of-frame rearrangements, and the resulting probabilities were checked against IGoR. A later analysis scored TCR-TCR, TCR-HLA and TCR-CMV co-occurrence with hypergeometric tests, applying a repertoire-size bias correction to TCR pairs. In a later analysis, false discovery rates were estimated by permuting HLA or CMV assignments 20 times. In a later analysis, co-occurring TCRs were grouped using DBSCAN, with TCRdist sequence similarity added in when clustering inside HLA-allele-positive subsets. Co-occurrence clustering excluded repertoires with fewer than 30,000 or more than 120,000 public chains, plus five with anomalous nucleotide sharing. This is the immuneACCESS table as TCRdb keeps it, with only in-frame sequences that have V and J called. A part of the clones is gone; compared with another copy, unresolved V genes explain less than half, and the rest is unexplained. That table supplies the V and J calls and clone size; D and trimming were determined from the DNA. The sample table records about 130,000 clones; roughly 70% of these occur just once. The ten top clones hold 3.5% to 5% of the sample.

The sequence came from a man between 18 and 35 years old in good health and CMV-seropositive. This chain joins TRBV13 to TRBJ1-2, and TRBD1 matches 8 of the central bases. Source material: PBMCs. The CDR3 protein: CASSLRTGSYGYTF. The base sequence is TGTGCCAGCAGCTTAAGGACAGGGTCCTATGGCTACACCTTC.